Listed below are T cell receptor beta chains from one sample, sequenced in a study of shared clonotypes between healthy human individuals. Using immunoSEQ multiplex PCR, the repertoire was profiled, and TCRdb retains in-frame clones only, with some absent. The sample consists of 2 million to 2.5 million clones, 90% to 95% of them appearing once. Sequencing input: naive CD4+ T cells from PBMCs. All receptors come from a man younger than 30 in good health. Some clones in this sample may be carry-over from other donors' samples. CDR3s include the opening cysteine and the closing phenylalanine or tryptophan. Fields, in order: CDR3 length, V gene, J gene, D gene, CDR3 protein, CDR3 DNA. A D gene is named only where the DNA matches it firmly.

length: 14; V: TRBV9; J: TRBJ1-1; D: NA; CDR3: CASSMGPQNTEAFF; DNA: TGTGCCAGCAGCATGGGACCGCAGAACACTGAAGCTTTCTTT
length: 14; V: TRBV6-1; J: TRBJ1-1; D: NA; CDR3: CASSEGDSYTEAFF; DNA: TGTGCCAGCAGTGAGGGAGACAGTTACACTGAAGCTTTCTTT
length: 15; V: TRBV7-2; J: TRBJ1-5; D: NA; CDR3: CASSLVESSNQPQHF; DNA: TGTGCCAGCAGCTTAGTGGAATCTAGCAATCAGCCCCAGCATTTT
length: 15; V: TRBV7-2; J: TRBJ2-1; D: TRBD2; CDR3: CASSLLAARYNEQFF; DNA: TGTGCCAGCAGCTTACTAGCGGCACGTTACAATGAGCAGTTCTTC
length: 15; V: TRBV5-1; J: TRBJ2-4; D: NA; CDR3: CASSLDGAPRDIQYF; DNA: TGCGCCAGCAGCTTGGATGGGGCCCCCAGGGACATTCAGTACTTC
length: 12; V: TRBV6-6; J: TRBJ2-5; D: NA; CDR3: CASSTGSETQYF; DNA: TGTGCCAGCTCCACGGGGAGTGAGACCCAGTACTTC
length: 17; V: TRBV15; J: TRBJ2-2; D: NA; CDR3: CATSRGAALANTGELFF; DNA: TGTGCCACCAGCAGGGGAGCGGCCCTGGCGAACACCGGGGAGCTGTTTTTT
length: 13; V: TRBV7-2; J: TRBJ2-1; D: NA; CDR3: CASKTTTLNEQFF; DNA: TGTGCCAGCAAAACGACCACCTTAAATGAGCAGTTCTTC
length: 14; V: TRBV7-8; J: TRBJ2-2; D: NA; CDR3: CASSLAQNTGELFF; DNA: TGTGCCAGCAGCTTAGCACAGAACACCGGGGAGCTGTTTTTT
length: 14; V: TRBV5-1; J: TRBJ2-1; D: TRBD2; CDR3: CASRGLAEVSEQFF; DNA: TGCGCCAGCAGGGGACTAGCGGAAGTCAGTGAGCAGTTCTTC
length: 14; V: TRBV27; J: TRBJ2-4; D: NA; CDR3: CASSEPGTKNIQYF; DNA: TGTGCCAGCAGTGAGCCGGGAACCAAAAACATTCAGTACTTC
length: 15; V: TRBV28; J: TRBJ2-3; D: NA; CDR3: CASSLSGFNTDTQYF; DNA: TGTGCCAGCAGTTTATCGGGCTTCAACACAGATACGCAGTATTTT
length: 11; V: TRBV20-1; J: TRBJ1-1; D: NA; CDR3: CSARELAEAFF; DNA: TGCAGTGCTAGAGAGCTGGCGGAAGCTTTCTTT